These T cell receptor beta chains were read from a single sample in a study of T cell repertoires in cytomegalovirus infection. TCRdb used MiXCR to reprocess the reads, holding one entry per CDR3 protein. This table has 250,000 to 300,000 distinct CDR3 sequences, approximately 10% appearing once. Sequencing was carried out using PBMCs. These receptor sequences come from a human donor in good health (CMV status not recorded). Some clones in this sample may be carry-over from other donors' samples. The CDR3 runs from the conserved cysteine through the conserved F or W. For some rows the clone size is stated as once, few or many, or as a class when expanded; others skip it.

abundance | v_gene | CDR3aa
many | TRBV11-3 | CASSSTSGGQGELFF
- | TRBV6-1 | CASSKSETQYF
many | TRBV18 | CASSPQGALNSPLHF
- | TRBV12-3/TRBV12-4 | CASSKQAVDSGNTIYF
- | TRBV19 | CASSFIGTSGRMNEQFF
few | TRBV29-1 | CSVAKTVGYGYTF
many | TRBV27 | CASSFGLAGYPQYF
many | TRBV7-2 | CASSLLRLGLAEQFF
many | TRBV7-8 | CASSLEDYEQYF
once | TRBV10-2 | CASRYGQGNQPQHF
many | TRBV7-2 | CASSPMGAGYSNQPQHF
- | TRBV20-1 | CSATSPSSYNEQFF
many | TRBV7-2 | CASSLMRETYNEQFF
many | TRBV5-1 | CASSLGGDSPNSPLHF
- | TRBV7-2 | CASSLAFGASGTTQYF
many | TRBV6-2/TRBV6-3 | CASSYGATGGPNTEAFF
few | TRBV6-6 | CASSGLAGARYEQYF
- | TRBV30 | CAWGKPNTNYGYTF
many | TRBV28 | CASSFRRGGHDTQYF
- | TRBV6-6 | CASSAGTPGATEAFF
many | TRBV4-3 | CASSQGAGSVGNQPQHF
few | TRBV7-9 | CASSLRKSGISTDTQYF
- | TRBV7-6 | CASSRGDPGDEQYF
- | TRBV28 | CASSSGTSSGANVLTF
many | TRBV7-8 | CASSLGGIEAFF
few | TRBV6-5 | CASSYSPLVGQYF
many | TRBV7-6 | CASSSQTAPGGYTF
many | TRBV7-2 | CASSLAVGDEQYF
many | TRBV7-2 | CASSLGVGRRKNEKLFF
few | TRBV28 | CASSSAEASGNTIYF
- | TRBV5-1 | CASSLSSRTGLGYTF
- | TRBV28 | CASSPTRGETEAFF
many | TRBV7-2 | CASREGGKSYNEQFF
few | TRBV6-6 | CASSPDSRYGYTF
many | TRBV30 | CAWSGGSWGYTF
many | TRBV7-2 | CASSFYSDTEAFF